The 9 T cell receptor beta chains below come from one sample, sequenced in a study of blood T cell repertoires in COVID-19. Data came from immunoSEQ multiplex PCR; TCRdb stores just in-frame clones and leaves some out. The top ten clones hold 9.5% to 13% of a sample with 70,000 or so clones, around 87% of them seen once. Sample: peripheral blood. These TCRs come from a woman aged 18-35 years with acute or convalescent COVID-19.

The table lists this clone with a count of one. The V gene is TRBV18, the J gene TRBJ2-1; 8 nucleotides align to TRBD2. Losses at the gene ends were 1 base for V and 7 bases for J; bases not matched to a gene: 12. CDR3 size: 17 residues. Germline CDR1 is KGHSH and CDR2 is LQKENI. The CDR3: CASSPRGPGRADNEQFF. CDR3 coding DNA: TGTGCCAGCTCACCACGGGGGCCCGGGAGGGCCGATAATGAGCAGTTCTTC.

This clone was counted a few times. The J gene is TRBJ1-2, the V gene TRBV15; D gene uncertain. Trimming shortened V by 5 bases and J by 2 bases, and 18 bases separated the two germline ends. The CDR3 extends over 16 amino acids. Germline CDR1 reads LNHNV; CDR2 reads YYDKDF (reference sequence). This chain's CDR3 is CATSDKDLAGNYGYTF. Written as DNA, the CDR3 is TGTGCCACCAGCGACAAGGACCTTGCGGGCAACTATGGCTACACCTTC.

The chain links TRBV27 to TRBJ2-1, with 10 bases fitting TRBD2. The CDR3 is 18 amino acids. Trimming took 3 bases from V and 0 from J; bases not matched to a gene: 8. Germline V CDR1 and CDR2: MNHEY, SMNVEV (reference sequence). The CDR3 loop is CASSLRLAGAGSYNEQFF. The CDR3 DNA reads TGTGCCAGCAGTTTGCGGCTAGCGGGAGCGGGCTCCTACAATGAGCAGTTCTTC.

CDR3 bases: TGTGCCAGCAGTATGGGACAGGGCTACGAGCAGTACTTC. Translating gives CASSMGQGYEQYF. This chain connects TRBV7-8 to TRBJ2-7; 9 bases map to TRBD1. The germline CDR1 and CDR2 sequences are SGHVS and FQNEAQ. J lost 3 bases, V lost 6 bases, and 3 bases had no gene match. CDR3 size: 13 residues.

This sequence joins TRBV11-2 and TRBJ2-7; D is possibly TRBD2 (6 bases). V lost 4 bases and J 0 bases, leaving 25 bases between the germline ends. Germline V lookup: CDR1 SGHAT, CDR2 FQNNGV. This CDR3 has 19 amino acids. The chain's CDR3 is CASSSQRAIIAAISYEQYF. CDR3 nucleotides: TGTGCCAGCAGCTCCCAACGGGCCATTATAGCGGCTATCTCCTACGAGCAGTACTTC.

The gene calls are TRBV30 and TRBJ1-1, with 7 bases aligning to TRBD1. V lost 0 bases, J lost 5 bases, and 9 bases stayed unmatched. Germline V CDR1 and CDR2: GTSNPN, SVGIG (reference sequence). The CDR3 spans 15 residues. Here the CDR3 reads CAWSVQGRGLTEAFF. The DNA for the CDR3 is TGTGCCTGGAGTGTACAGGGGAGAGGGCTAACTGAAGCTTTCTTT.

V usage is TRBV5-6 and J usage is TRBJ2-1; 10 nucleotides agree with TRBD2. The CDR3 length is 16 residues. Germline V CDR1 and CDR2: SGHDT, YYEEEE. The junction had 4 bases not matched to a gene; V was cut back by 0 bases and J by 4 bases. Written as DNA, the CDR3 is TGTGCCAGCAGCTTGGTGGTTAGCGGGGGGTACAATGAGCAGTTCTTC. This encodes CASSLVVSGGYNEQFF.

The gene calls are TRBV9 and TRBJ2-7; 7 nucleotides align to TRBD2. Per the germline V gene, CDR1 is SGDLS and CDR2 is YYNGEE. The CDR3 length is 15 residues. The trim removed 0 bases at V and 2 bases at J, leaving 5 bases unmatched. Written as DNA, the CDR3 is TGTGCCAGCAGCGTAGCTCCGGGGACTACCTACGAGCAGTACTTC. Translated, it gives CASSVAPGTTYEQYF.

V usage is TRBV21-1 and J usage is TRBJ2-7; the D call in the table, TRBD2, was not verified against the DNA. TRBV21-1 is reported as a pseudogene. CDR3 length: 17 amino acids. The DNA of the CDR3 is TGTGCCAGCAGCAAAAGGGGGGGGATCTGTTCGTGGGACGAGCAGTACTTC. As protein: CASSKRGGICSWDEQYF.